Only a few counts were recorded for the clone carrying this T cell receptor beta chain. TCRdb independently ran MiXCR on the 5' RACE reads; one entry per CDR3 protein. The sample lists roughly 570,000 distinct CDR3 sequences; just under 10% were seen once. The record originates from a study of identical twins. This CDR3 has 12 amino acids. V lost 7 bases to trimming and J lost 7 bases; unmatched junction nucleotides: 6. A further study also used this sample, focusing on yellow fever vaccine responses in identical twins. From that report: Reported findings indicate that twins' vaccine T cell responses seemed partially convergent, partially personalized.

The source is a woman between 18 and 29 years old in good health. Sequencing input: PBMCs. The J gene is TRBJ1-2, the V gene TRBV12-3 or TRBV12-4; 7 bases match TRBD1. The CDR3 reads CASTSGGGGYTF. The CDR3 coding sequence is TGTGCCAGCACCTCAGGGGGTGGTGGCTACACCTTC.